Sequencing of this T cell receptor (beta chain) was carried out in a study of blood T cell repertoires in COVID-19. In the original processing: Reference gene primer amplification gave nucleated cell count estimates. Generated by immunoSEQ multiplex PCR, the TCRdb table keeps only in-frame clones and is missing some. That table supplies the V and J calls and clone size; D and trimming were determined from the DNA. The sample lists a few hundred thousand clones, roughly 88% occurring once. The trim removed 0 bases at V and 3 bases at J, leaving 3 bases unmatched. CDR1 and CDR2 (germline): SGHRS, YFSETQ. CDR3 length: 16 residues.

V gene TRBV5-1 combines with J gene TRBJ1-3, with TRBD1 matching 10 bases. Sequenced input: peripheral blood. The sequence came from a human donor with COVID-19, enrolled during active disease. The donor label of this sample is uncertain. The CDR3 protein is CASSLEGTGDGNTIYF. CDR3 nucleotides: TGCGCCAGCAGCTTGGAGGGGACAGGGGATGGAAACACCATATATTTT. The variable domain in full, with the rest retrieved from reference TRBV5-1 and TRBJ1-3, is KAGVTQTPRYLIKTRGQQVTLSCSPISGHRSVSWYQQTPGQGLQFLFEYFSETQRNKGNFPGRFSGRQFSNSRSEMNVSTLELGDSALYLCASSLEGTGDGNTIYFGEGSWLTVV.